Each of the 9 T cell receptor beta chains below was sequenced from the same sample in a study of beta chain features in type 1 diabetes. Their antigens remain unidentified. The isolated RNA, all of it, was reverse transcribed, so expressed TCRB transcripts were what got sequenced. Some clones are missing from TCRdb's copy, which holds only in-frame ones; the method was immunoSEQ multiplex PCR. Of more than 300,000 clones listed, around 10% are singletons. Study-wide results and caveats: Among patients with Type 1 diabetes, TCRB CDR3s were moderately but significantly shorter in every one of the four CD4+ subsets.

Sequenced sample: central memory CD4+ T cells from blood. These receptors came from a young man with type 1 diabetes.

This clone was recorded at least ten times. The sample contains more than one DNA sequence encoding this CDR3. The V call is TRBV28, the J call TRBJ1-3; no clear D. Trimming took off 6 bases at V and 4 bases at J, with 4 bases between the two ends. The CDR3 runs to 11 residues. The germline V gene encodes CDR1 MDHEN and CDR2 SYDVKM. The CDR3 region has the DNA TGTGCCAGCAGCCTAGGAAACACCATATATTTT. Protein: CASSLGNTIYF.

Ten or more counts support this clone. The V and J genes are TRBV27 and TRBJ2-1, with 7 bases lining up with TRBD1. CDR1 and CDR2 from the germline V gene are MNHEY and SMNVEV (reference sequence). This CDR3 comprises 17 residues. The V gene end was trimmed by 4 bases and the J gene end by 0 bases; junction bases not matched to a gene: 9. CDR3 sequence reads: CASSSKGQPHSYNEQFF. The CDR3 nucleotides are TGTGCCAGCAGTTCCAAGGGACAGCCACACTCCTACAATGAGCAGTTCTTC.

This rearrangement joins TRBV11-2 to TRBJ2-7; D is unresolved. Germline V gene lookup returns CDR1 SGHAT and CDR2 FQNNGV. The V end was cut by 10 bases, the J end by 2 bases, with 9 bases between. CDR3 length: 11 amino acids. CDR3: CATGRPYEQYF. In DNA, the CDR3 is TGTGCCACCGGACGGCCCTACGAGCAGTACTTC.

The chain carries TRBV18 and TRBJ2-7, with D unresolved. This CDR3 has 13 amino acids. Germline values: CDR1 KGHSH, CDR2 LQKENI. The V gene lost 3 bases and the J gene lost 5 bases, with 11 bases spanning the gap. The CDR3 DNA reads TGTGCCAGCTCACCGCGTCTGCTGGACGAGCAGTACTTC. Translated, it gives CASSPRLLDEQYF.

This chain joins TRBV7-2 and TRBJ1-3; D is uncertain. In germline, CDR1 is SGHTA, CDR2 FQGNSA. Deletions cut 3 bases from V and 3 bases from J, with 6 bases between. The CDR3 covers 13 residues. CDR3 sequence: CASSFPGGNTIYF. The CDR3 bases are TGTGCCAGCAGCTTTCCGGGTGGAAACACCATATATTTT.

This clone was observed a few times. This chain connects TRBV6-1 to TRBJ1-1; 10 nucleotides align to TRBD1. Germline assignment: CDR1 MNHNS and CDR2 SASEGT. The CDR3 spans 14 residues. Trimming removed 10 bases from V and 5 bases from J; junction bases left unmatched: 10. The DNA of the CDR3 is TGTGCCATCAGCGGACAGGGGGTTAGAACTGAAGCTTTCTTT. It encodes CAISGQGVRTEAFF.

This clone was seen more than once but under ten times. The chain carries TRBV5-1 and TRBJ1-2; tentatively, D is TRBD1 (5 bases). The germline gives CDR1 SGHRS, CDR2 YFSETQ. This CDR3 comprises 15 residues. Trimming removed 2 bases at V and 8 bases at J, with 19 bases between. CDR3 nucleotides: TGCGCCAGCAGCTTAATGGACACCCCCGGCAGGGGCTACACCTTC. Translated: CASSLMDTPGRGYTF.

The genes are TRBV5-5 and TRBJ1-2, with a possible D match to TRBD1 (5 bases). V was shortened by 0 bases and J by 2 bases, with 11 bases between the two germline ends. Germline lookup yields CDR1 SGHKS and CDR2 YYEKEE (reference sequence). The CDR3 extends over 15 amino acids. The CDR3, as DNA: TGTGCCAGCAGCTTGGCGCCAGGGACCAACTATGGCTACACCTTC. It translates to CASSLAPGTNYGYTF.

This clone has a handful of counts. This chain links TRBV30 with TRBJ2-3; possible D gene TRBD1, 5 bases. The V gene's germline CDR1 is GTSNPN and CDR2 SVGIG (reference sequence). The CDR3 has 12 residues. V was trimmed by 4 bases and J by 4 bases, leaving 9 bases between them. This CDR3 is CAWKGAADTQYF. The CDR3 nucleotides read TGTGCCTGGAAAGGGGCAGCAGATACGCAGTATTTT.